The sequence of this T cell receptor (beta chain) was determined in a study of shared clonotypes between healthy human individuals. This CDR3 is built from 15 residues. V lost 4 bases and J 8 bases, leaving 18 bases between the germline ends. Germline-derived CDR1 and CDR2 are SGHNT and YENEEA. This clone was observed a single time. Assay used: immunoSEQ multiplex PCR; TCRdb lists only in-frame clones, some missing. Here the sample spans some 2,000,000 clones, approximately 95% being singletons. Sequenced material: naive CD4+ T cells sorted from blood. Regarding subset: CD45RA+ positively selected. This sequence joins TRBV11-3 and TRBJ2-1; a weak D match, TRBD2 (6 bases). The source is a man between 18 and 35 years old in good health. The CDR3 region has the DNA TGTGCCAGCAGCTCGGGACTGGGAAGAATTGATGAGCAGTTCTTC. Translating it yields CASSSGLGRIDEQFF.